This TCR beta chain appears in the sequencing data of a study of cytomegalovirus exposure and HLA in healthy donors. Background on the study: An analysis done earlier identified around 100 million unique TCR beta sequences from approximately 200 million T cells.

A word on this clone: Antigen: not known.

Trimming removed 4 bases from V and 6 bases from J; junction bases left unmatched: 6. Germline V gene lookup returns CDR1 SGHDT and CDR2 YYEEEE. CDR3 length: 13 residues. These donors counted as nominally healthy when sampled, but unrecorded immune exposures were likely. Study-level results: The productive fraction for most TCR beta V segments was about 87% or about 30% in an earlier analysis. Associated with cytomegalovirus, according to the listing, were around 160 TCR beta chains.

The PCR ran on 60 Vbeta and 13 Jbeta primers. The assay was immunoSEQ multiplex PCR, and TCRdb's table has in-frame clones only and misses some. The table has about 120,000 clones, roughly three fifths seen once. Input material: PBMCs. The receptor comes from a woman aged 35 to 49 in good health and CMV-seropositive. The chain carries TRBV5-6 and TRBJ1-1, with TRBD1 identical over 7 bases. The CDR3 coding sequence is TGTGCCAGCAGCCTGACAGGGATAGCTGAAGCTTTCTTT. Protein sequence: CASSLTGIAEAFF.